What follows are 17 T cell receptor beta chains derived from one specimen sequenced in a study of T cells after yellow fever vaccination. A single record per CDR3 protein comes from TCRdb applying MiXCR to the 5' RACE reads. The repertoire consists of around 260,000 distinct CDR3 sequences, with approximately 5.2% occurring once and the leading ten covering more than 3%. The sequencing used CD4+ T cells sorted from PBMCs, collected on the day of the yellow fever booster vaccination. Every receptor here comes from a young man who received the YFV17D yellow fever vaccine.

The J gene is TRBJ2-3, the V gene TRBV15; maybe TRBD2 (5 bases). Trimming cost V 0 bases and J 3 bases, with 10 bases left between them. Germline V CDR1 and CDR2: LNHNV, YYDKDF (reference sequence). This CDR3 has 15 amino acids. The CDR3 sequence is CATSRDSGVTDTQYF. The CDR3 region has the DNA TGTGCCACCAGCAGAGATTCCGGGGTGACAGATACGCAGTATTTT. Together with reference TRBV15 and TRBJ2-3, the CDR3 gives the full variable domain: DAMVIQNPRYQVTQFGKPVTLSCSQTLNHNVMYWYQQKSSQAPKLLFHYYDKDFNNEADTPDNFQSRRPNTSFCFLDIRSPGLGDTAMYLCATSRDSGVTDTQYFGPGTRLTVL.

Ten or more counts support this clonotype. This may arise from a read error, as a much more abundant clone is one base away. The V and J genes are TRBV5-1 and TRBJ2-5; D is unclear. Trimming removed 2 bases at V and 0 bases at J, with 2 bases between. The CDR3 runs to 12 residues. Per germline, CDR1 SGHRS and CDR2 YFSETQ. CDR3 in amino acids: CASSFDQETQYF. Written as DNA, the CDR3 is TGCGCCAGCAGCTTTGACCAAGAGACCCAGTACTTC.

The chain is built from TRBV6-2 or TRBV6-3 and TRBJ2-1; D possibly uses TRBD1 or TRBD2 (6 bases each). CDR1 is MNHEY, CDR2 SVGEGT, per germline. CDR3 length: 12 residues. The V gene lost 7 bases and the J gene lost 9 bases, with 13 bases spanning the gap. The CDR3 protein is CASKGGFIEQFF. CDR3 nucleotide sequence: TGTGCCAGCAAGGGGGGCTTTATTGAGCAGTTCTTC.

The table lists this clonotype with many counts. The V gene is TRBV29-1, the J gene TRBJ2-1; 9 nucleotides agree with TRBD2. This CDR3 has 17 residues. J was trimmed by 0 bases and V by 0 bases; bases with no gene match: 6. The V gene's germline CDR1 is SQVTM and CDR2 ANQGSEA. Here the CDR3 DNA reads TGCAGCGTTGAAGATGCGGGGGGGTCGAGCTCCTACAATGAGCAGTTCTTC. As protein: CSVEDAGGSSSYNEQFF.

The rearrangement joins TRBV6-5 to TRBJ1-5, with D hard to call. V gave up 3 bases and J gave up 9 bases, with 9 bases separating them. Germline values: CDR1 MNHEY, CDR2 SVGAGI. CDR3 length: 12 residues. The CDR3 bases are TGTGCCAGCAGTTATCGGGCGGGGCCCCAGCATTTT. Translating gives CASSYRAGPQHF.

V gene TRBV3-1 combines with J gene TRBJ2-1; D uncertain. The CDR3 length is 12 residues. V was shortened by 2 bases and J by 8 bases, with 7 bases between the two germline ends. Germline CDR1 LGHDT, CDR2 YNNKEL (reference sequence). The CDR3 is CASSQKGYEQFF. CDR3 nucleotide sequence: TGTGCCAGCAGCCAAAAAGGGTATGAGCAGTTCTTC.

This chain links TRBV11-2 with TRBJ1-2; no reliable D call. V lost 4 bases to trimming and J lost 5 bases, with 8 bases between them. The CDR3 loop spans 12 amino acids. In germline, CDR1 is SGHAT, CDR2 FQNNGV. The CDR3 here is CASSSRSYGYTF. As DNA, the CDR3 is TGTGCCAGCAGCTCCAGGAGTTATGGCTACACCTTC.

This chain joins TRBV20-1 and TRBJ2-6, with D hard to call. This CDR3 has 13 residues. The V end was cut by 4 bases, the J end by 0 bases, with 4 bases between. The germline V gene encodes CDR1 DFQATT and CDR2 SNEGSKA (reference sequence). The CDR3 protein is CSAKSSGANVLTF. Written as DNA, the CDR3 is TGCAGTGCTAAAAGCTCTGGGGCCAACGTCCTGACTTTC.

The CDR3 DNA reads TGCAGTGCTAGGACCAGGACGGACCAAGAGACCCAGTACTTC. Amino acid sequence: CSARTRTDQETQYF. The gene calls are TRBV20-1 and TRBJ2-5; no firm D call. This CDR3 spans 14 amino acids. V was clipped by 3 bases and J by 0 bases, with 11 bases between them. CDR1 is DFQATT, CDR2 SNEGSKA, per germline (reference sequence).

This sequence joins TRBV5-6 and TRBJ2-3; TRBD1 matches 10 bases. Trimming cost V 4 bases and J 6 bases; bases outside gene matches: 14. The CDR3 length is 17 residues. Germline V gives CDR1 SGHDT, CDR2 YYEEEE. CDR3 region: CASSRTLSGTGVDTQYF. The CDR3 DNA follows: TGTGCCAGCAGCCGAACTCTGAGCGGGACAGGGGTGGATACGCAGTATTTT.

The chain joins TRBV10-3 to TRBJ2-7; 7 bases align to TRBD1. The germline V gene encodes CDR1 ENHRY and CDR2 SYGVKD. The CDR3 contains 14 residues. V lost 6 bases and J lost 0; bases outside the gene matches: 5. The CDR3 sequence is CAIRPGTASYEQYF. DNA of the CDR3: TGTGCCATCAGACCCGGGACAGCCTCCTACGAGCAGTACTTC.

This clonotype was seen a few times. The chain employs TRBV7-2 and TRBJ2-7; 8 bases align to TRBD2. The CDR3 loop spans 15 amino acids. Germline V gene lookup returns CDR1 SGHTA and CDR2 FQGNSA. V was pared by 1 base and J by 0 bases, with 2 bases of the junction left unmatched. The CDR3 nucleotides are TGTGCCAGCAGCTTAGGCGGGGGGAGCTCCTACGAGCAGTACTTC. It yields the protein CASSLGGGSSYEQYF.

This clonotype was detected ten times or more. The chain uses TRBV5-1 and TRBJ1-1, with D maybe TRBD1 (5 bases). The CDR3 totals 17 residues. Per germline, CDR1 SGHRS and CDR2 YFSETQ. Trimming stripped 0 bases from V and 3 bases from J, with 18 bases between. CDR3 sequence reads: CASSLVGLLRGDTEAFF. CDR3 nucleotides: TGCGCCAGCAGCTTGGTTGGCCTCCTTCGAGGGGACACTGAAGCTTTCTTT.

In this sample, this clonotype turned up many times. V is TRBV4-3 and J is TRBJ1-2; no reliable D call. The V and J ends lost 1 base and 8 bases respectively, with 8 bases between them. CDR1 LGHNA and CDR2 YSLEER come from the germline V gene. This CDR3 has 12 amino acids. CDR3 in DNA: TGCGCCAGCAGCCAAGGGGGTCGCGGCTACACCTTC. This sequence encodes CASSQGGRGYTF.

The chain links TRBV20-1 to TRBJ2-1; the match to TRBD2 covers 15 bases. This CDR3 is 15 amino acids long. The V and J ends lost 5 bases and 7 bases, in that order; junction bases with no gene match: 6. The V gene's germline CDR1 is DFQATT and CDR2 SNEGSKA (reference sequence). The CDR3 region is CSAGTSGGPANEQFF. The DNA for the CDR3 is TGCAGTGCTGGGACTAGCGGGGGGCCCGCGAATGAGCAGTTCTTC.

A few counts support this clonotype. This chain joins TRBV18 and TRBJ2-1; 7 nucleotides line up with TRBD1. The CDR3 loop spans 16 amino acids. With V trimmed by 0 bases and J by 9 bases, 11 bases remained unmatched. Germline V gene lookup returns CDR1 KGHSH and CDR2 LQKENI. The CDR3 DNA is TGTGCCAGCTCACCACCGGGGACAGAAGGCGAAGGTGAGCAGTTCTTC. As protein: CASSPPGTEGEGEQFF.

This clonotype was observed many times. The chain joins TRBV7-6 to TRBJ1-1, with a weak D call TRBD1 (5 bases). CDR3 length: 14 amino acids. Trimming left V 2 bases short and J 1 base short, with 8 bases between. Per the germline V gene, CDR1 is SGHVS and CDR2 is FNYEAQ. This chain's CDR3 is CASSLYGGNTEAFF. CDR3 DNA: TGTGCCAGCAGCTTATATGGGGGGAACACTGAAGCTTTCTTT.